This TCR beta chain was recovered during a study of regulatory T cells in long-lasting Graves disease. Combining iRepertoire HTBI primers with Arm-PCR of CDR3 regions, the authors built TCR beta libraries. TCRdb reanalysed the multiplex PCR reads using MiXCR and keeps one entry per CDR3 protein. The sample has some 370,000 distinct CDR3 sequences, more than 20% seen once; the top ten hold around 30%. V shed 3 bases, J shed 1 base, and the junction held 5 bases outside the gene matches. This CDR3 region has 15 residues. Germline lookup yields CDR1 LNHDA and CDR2 SQIVND (reference sequence). Time point meaning: persistent/refractory GD, antithyroid drugs over 5 years with positive TRAb. RNA from PBMCs was the source of the TCR library.

The sequenced sample was peripheral blood mononuclear cells (PBMCs), obtained when the disease was refractory, from a patient treated with antithyroid drugs. This TCR derives from a woman between 40 and 55 years old with Graves disease. This chain connects TRBV19 to TRBJ2-5, with TRBD2 matching 7 bases. This CDR3 reads CASSIRGVGQETQYF. CDR3 coding DNA: TGTGCCAGTAGTATCCGGGGGGTGGGCCAAGAGACCCAGTACTTC.